This TCR beta chain was observed in a study of radiotherapy plus CTLA-4 blockade in lung cancer. Study context: Objective responses were observed in 15% to 20% of patients, and disease control was achieved by approximately 30%. Study-wide findings and caveats: Expansion of tumor-derived TCR clones was observed in blood after radiotherapy plus ipilimumab. Response was reportedly best predicted by early blood T cell clone dynamics, with interferon-beta.

Details on this clone: As yet, its antigen is unknown.

The length of the CDR3 is 14 residues. Trimming shortened V by 5 bases and J by 2 bases, and 11 bases separated the two germline ends. Looked up from germline, CDR1 is SGHTA and CDR2 is FQGTGA. Method: immunoSEQ multiplex PCR; TCRdb's copy keeps in-frame clones and lacks some. Among 20,000 to 25,000 clones listed, about 76% were seen once. Focal radiation and CTLA-4 blockade (ipilimumab) were tested in chemo-refractory metastatic non-small-cell lung cancer patients. The sequences come from peripheral blood, collected from a patient treated with radiotherapy plus ipilimumab. V is TRBV7-3 and J is TRBJ2-3; D remains ambiguous. The sequence came from a human donor with non-small cell lung cancer whose response to radiotherapy plus ipilimumab could not be evaluated. The CDR3 loop is CASSPQDVTDTQYF. CDR3 bases: TGTGCCAGCAGCCCCCAGGATGTCACAGATACGCAGTATTTT.